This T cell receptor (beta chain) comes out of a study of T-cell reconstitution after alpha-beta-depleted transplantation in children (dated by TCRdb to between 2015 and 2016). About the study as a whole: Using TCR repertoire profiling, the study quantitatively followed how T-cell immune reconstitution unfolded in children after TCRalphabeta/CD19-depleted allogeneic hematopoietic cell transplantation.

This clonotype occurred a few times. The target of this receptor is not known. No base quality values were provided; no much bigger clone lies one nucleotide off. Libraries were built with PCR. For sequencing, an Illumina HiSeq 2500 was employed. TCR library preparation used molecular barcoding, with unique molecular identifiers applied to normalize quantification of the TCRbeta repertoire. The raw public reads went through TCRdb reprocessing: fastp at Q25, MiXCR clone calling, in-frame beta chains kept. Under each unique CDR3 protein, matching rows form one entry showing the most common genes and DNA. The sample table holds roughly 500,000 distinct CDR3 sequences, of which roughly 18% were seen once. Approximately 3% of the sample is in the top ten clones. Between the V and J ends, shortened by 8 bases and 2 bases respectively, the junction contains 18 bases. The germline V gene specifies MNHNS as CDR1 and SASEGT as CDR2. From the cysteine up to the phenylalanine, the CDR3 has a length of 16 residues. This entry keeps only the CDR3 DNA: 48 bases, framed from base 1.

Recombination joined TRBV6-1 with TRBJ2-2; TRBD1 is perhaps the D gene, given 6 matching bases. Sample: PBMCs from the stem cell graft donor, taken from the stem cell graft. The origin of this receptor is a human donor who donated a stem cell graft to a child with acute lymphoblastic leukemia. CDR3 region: CASHRIRGINTGELFF. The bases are TGTGCCAGCCATCGAATAAGGGGGATAAACACCGGGGAGCTGTTTTTT.